A selection of T cell receptor beta chains follows, all from one sample in a study of identical twins. MiXCR, run by TCRdb on the 5' RACE reads, gives a single entry per CDR3 protein. The sample contains 300,000 to 400,000 distinct CDR3 sequences, 9% to 15% of which appear only once. These data also featured in a second study, about yellow fever vaccine responses in identical twins.

Sequenced: CD8+ T cells sorted from blood. The receptor set was obtained from a woman in her late teens or twenties in good health. The CDR3 runs from the conserved cysteine through the conserved F or W. The D gene is left open where the match is weak. Clone size is given for some rows only: seen once, a few or many times, or a class if the clone is expanded.

CDR3nt: TGCAGCGTTCCAGATATTGTGTATGGCTACACCTTC; CDR3aa: CSVPDIVYGYTF; d_gene: -; v_gene: TRBV29-1; abundance: many; j_gene: TRBJ1-2
CDR3nt: TGTCCCGTCGAGGGGGTTGAAATTACGCGGGCGAGCTCCTACAATGAGCAGTTCTTC; CDR3aa: CPVEGVEITRASSYNEQFF; d_gene: -; v_gene: TRBV24-1; abundance: -; j_gene: TRBJ2-1
CDR3nt: TGTGCCAGCAGTGATAGAGCCCCCACAGGAGGAGAGACCCAGTACTTC; CDR3aa: CASSDRAPTGGETQYF; d_gene: -; v_gene: TRBV6-1; abundance: few; j_gene: TRBJ2-5
CDR3nt: TGTGCCACCAGCAGTCAGGATTTTGCGCAGTATTTT; CDR3aa: CATSSQDFAQYF; d_gene: -; v_gene: TRBV15; abundance: -; j_gene: TRBJ2-3
CDR3nt: TGTGCCAGCAGCCTACTCGCGACTAGCGGTATCCCACGTCGAGTTAACAATGAGCAGTTCTTC; CDR3aa: CASSLLATSGIPRRVNNEQFF; d_gene: TRBD2; v_gene: TRBV6-2/TRBV6-3; abundance: -; j_gene: TRBJ2-1
CDR3nt: TGCGCCAGCAGCCAAGAGGTGCGAGCCGCGTTGTCCCGTGAGGAGTTCTTC; CDR3aa: CASSQEVRAALSREEFF; d_gene: -; v_gene: TRBV4-1; abundance: -; j_gene: TRBJ2-1
CDR3nt: TGTGCCAGCAGCTTAAATGCTGAGCAGTTCTTC; CDR3aa: CASSLNAEQFF; d_gene: -; v_gene: TRBV13; abundance: few; j_gene: TRBJ2-1
CDR3nt: TGTGCCAGCAGCTTAGGCAGGGGGGCAGGGGTCGGCTATGGCTACACCTTC; CDR3aa: CASSLGRGAGVGYGYTF; d_gene: TRBD1; v_gene: TRBV13; abundance: -; j_gene: TRBJ1-2
CDR3nt: TGTGCCAGCAGGATCCTAAAAGCGGGGGGCGGTGAGACCCAGTACTTC; CDR3aa: CASRILKAGGGETQYF; d_gene: TRBD2; v_gene: TRBV5-6; abundance: -; j_gene: TRBJ2-5
CDR3nt: TGTGCCAGCAGTCCAACAGGGTCCTACGAGCAGTACTTC; CDR3aa: CASSPTGSYEQYF; d_gene: -; v_gene: TRBV12-3/TRBV12-4; abundance: few; j_gene: TRBJ2-7
CDR3nt: TGTGCCAGCAGCCAAGATCTAGGGCTAGCGGACTTCCAAGAGACCCAGTACTTC; CDR3aa: CASSQDLGLADFQETQYF; d_gene: TRBD2; v_gene: TRBV3-1; abundance: -; j_gene: TRBJ2-5
CDR3nt: TGCAGTGCTGGAGCCCCGGGACTAGCGACAGATACGCAGTATTTT; CDR3aa: CSAGAPGLATDTQYF; d_gene: TRBD2; v_gene: TRBV20-1; abundance: few; j_gene: TRBJ2-3
CDR3nt: TGCGCCAGCAGCCCGTGGGGGAGGTCCTACATCTACGAGCAGTACTTC; CDR3aa: CASSPWGRSYIYEQYF; d_gene: -; v_gene: TRBV5-1; abundance: few; j_gene: TRBJ2-7
CDR3nt: TGTGCCAGCAGTTACTCCCCGGTGGGGTCCCTCCAAGAGACCCAGTACTTC; CDR3aa: CASSYSPVGSLQETQYF; d_gene: -; v_gene: TRBV6-5; abundance: -; j_gene: TRBJ2-5
CDR3nt: TGTGCCAGCAGTCCCTTTAGGTTCTCTGGGGAGACCCAGTACTTC; CDR3aa: CASSPFRFSGETQYF; d_gene: -; v_gene: TRBV28; abundance: -; j_gene: TRBJ2-5
CDR3nt: TGTGCCAGCAGCGCCCGGGACGGCGACATTTATGGCTACACCTTC; CDR3aa: CASSARDGDIYGYTF; d_gene: -; v_gene: TRBV7-9; abundance: -; j_gene: TRBJ1-2
CDR3nt: TGCGCCAGCAGCTTGGACGGACTAGCGGGAGCCGGGGAGCTGTTTTTT; CDR3aa: CASSLDGLAGAGELFF; d_gene: TRBD2; v_gene: TRBV5-1; abundance: -; j_gene: TRBJ2-2
CDR3nt: TGTGCCAGCAGTGTACGCCGCCAAGTGGCCCAGTACTTC; CDR3aa: CASSVRRQVAQYF; d_gene: -; v_gene: TRBV27; abundance: few; j_gene: TRBJ2-5
CDR3nt: TGTGCCAGCAGCTCCAGGACAGGTTGGGACACTGAAGCTTTCTTT; CDR3aa: CASSSRTGWDTEAFF; d_gene: TRBD1; v_gene: TRBV7-9; abundance: -; j_gene: TRBJ1-1
CDR3nt: TGTGCCAGTAGTATAGAGGGGAAGAGGCTCACTGAAGCTTTCTTT; CDR3aa: CASSIEGKRLTEAFF; d_gene: -; v_gene: TRBV19; abundance: -; j_gene: TRBJ1-1
CDR3nt: TGTGCCAGCACCACTAGCGGAGCCAACACCGGGGAGCTGTTTTTT; CDR3aa: CASTTSGANTGELFF; d_gene: TRBD2; v_gene: TRBV2; abundance: few; j_gene: TRBJ2-2
CDR3nt: TGTGCCAGCAGCCCCTCGACGAGGGAAGCTTTCTTT; CDR3aa: CASSPSTREAFF; d_gene: -; v_gene: TRBV4-2; abundance: -; j_gene: TRBJ1-1
CDR3nt: TGTGCCAGCAGCCCAGTCCCCGACGGGACTAGCGTACATGAGCAGTTCTTC; CDR3aa: CASSPVPDGTSVHEQFF; d_gene: TRBD2; v_gene: TRBV7-9; abundance: few; j_gene: TRBJ2-1
CDR3nt: TGTGCCAGCAGCGTGGGGACTGGGGAGCGGGAGGCCTACAATGAGCAGTTCTTC; CDR3aa: CASSVGTGEREAYNEQFF; d_gene: TRBD2; v_gene: TRBV9; abundance: -; j_gene: TRBJ2-1
CDR3nt: TGTGCCAGCAGTGTCAGGGGATATGGCTACACCTTC; CDR3aa: CASSVRGYGYTF; d_gene: -; v_gene: TRBV2; abundance: -; j_gene: TRBJ1-2
CDR3nt: TGTGCCAGCAGCTCAGGACTAGCGAGCACAGATACGCAGTATTTT; CDR3aa: CASSSGLASTDTQYF; d_gene: TRBD2; v_gene: TRBV7-6; abundance: many; j_gene: TRBJ2-3
CDR3nt: TGTGCCAGCAGCTTAACCGACAGACGCACAGATACGCAGTATTTT; CDR3aa: CASSLTDRRTDTQYF; d_gene: -; v_gene: TRBV7-9; abundance: few; j_gene: TRBJ2-3
CDR3nt: TGTGCCAGCAGCTACTCTAGCGGGGGACTGTCTGAGCAGTTCTTC; CDR3aa: CASSYSSGGLSEQFF; d_gene: TRBD2; v_gene: TRBV7-8; abundance: -; j_gene: TRBJ2-1
CDR3nt: TGTGCCAGCAGCTTATACGGGAGAGGCGTAGATACGCAGTATTTT; CDR3aa: CASSLYGRGVDTQYF; d_gene: -; v_gene: TRBV7-7; abundance: few; j_gene: TRBJ2-3
CDR3nt: TGTGCCAGCAGTCCGGCGGCCGTTTCCTACAATGAGCAGTTCTTC; CDR3aa: CASSPAAVSYNEQFF; d_gene: -; v_gene: TRBV28; abundance: -; j_gene: TRBJ2-1
CDR3nt: TGCGCCAGCAGCTCGACAGGGGTGGATGAGCAGTTCTTC; CDR3aa: CASSSTGVDEQFF; d_gene: TRBD1; v_gene: TRBV5-1; abundance: few; j_gene: TRBJ2-1
CDR3nt: TGTGCCAGCAGTTTGTCAGGGTTCTCTGGGGCCAACGTCCTGACTTTC; CDR3aa: CASSLSGFSGANVLTF; d_gene: -; v_gene: TRBV27; abundance: -; j_gene: TRBJ2-6
CDR3nt: TGTGCCAGCAGCCCAGTGATCAATGAGCAGTTCTTC; CDR3aa: CASSPVINEQFF; d_gene: -; v_gene: TRBV2; abundance: few; j_gene: TRBJ2-1
CDR3nt: TGCAGTGCGACTAGCGGTTCCTACGAGCAGTACTTC; CDR3aa: CSATSGSYEQYF; d_gene: TRBD2; v_gene: TRBV20-1; abundance: few; j_gene: TRBJ2-7